This T cell receptor beta chain was sequenced for a study of T cell responses to AZD1222 COVID-19 vaccine. Regarding the study as a whole: Only a handful of individuals given AZD1222 were seropositive at baseline. Mostly white British, mostly female donors; authors suggested clonal diversity may be underestimated.

This clone was counted a single time. The antigen remains unidentified. Germline CDR1 reads MNHEY; CDR2 reads SVGAGI. Trimming took off 0 bases at V and 4 bases at J, with 10 bases between the two ends. This CDR3 is 15 amino acids long. The assay was immunoSEQ multiplex PCR, and TCRdb's table has in-frame clones only and misses some. Among approximately 140,000 clones listed, more than 80% were seen once. The gene calls are TRBV6-5 and TRBJ1-3; D uncertain. The sequencing here drew on peripheral blood, taken 28 days after the second AZD1222 dose. The source is an adult who received the AZD1222 COVID-19 vaccine. As DNA, the CDR3 is TGTGCCAGCAGTTACTCGGAAGGGTACGGAAACACCATATATTTT. It yields the protein CASSYSEGYGNTIYF.